The present T cell receptor beta chain was sequenced within a study of T cell clones after liver transplantation. Study background: HCV positivity affected three of eight recipients; the rest lacked autoimmune or viral indications. Whole-study results and caveats: Graft donor-reactive T cells possibly entered the graft instead of undergoing deletion.

V shed 5 bases, J shed 7 bases, and the junction held 10 bases outside the gene matches. There are 15 residues in the CDR3. Germline CDR1 and CDR2: MDHEN and SYDVKM. Points on this clone: Its antigen is currently unknown.

Sequencing used immunoSEQ multiplex PCR; TCRdb keeps in-frame clones, though not all of them. The sample lists roughly 100,000 clones, about 86% occurring once. This chain links TRBV28 with TRBJ1-4; 7 nucleotides align to TRBD1. The sample consisted of CD4+ T cells from blood, taken around 44 months after liver transplant. The source is a human patient who received a liver transplant. Among the T cells, some may be from the graft donor. As DNA, the CDR3 is TGTGCCAGCAGTCCCCCCGGGACAGCACGTGAAAAACTGTTTTTT. Translated, it gives CASSPPGTAREKLFF.